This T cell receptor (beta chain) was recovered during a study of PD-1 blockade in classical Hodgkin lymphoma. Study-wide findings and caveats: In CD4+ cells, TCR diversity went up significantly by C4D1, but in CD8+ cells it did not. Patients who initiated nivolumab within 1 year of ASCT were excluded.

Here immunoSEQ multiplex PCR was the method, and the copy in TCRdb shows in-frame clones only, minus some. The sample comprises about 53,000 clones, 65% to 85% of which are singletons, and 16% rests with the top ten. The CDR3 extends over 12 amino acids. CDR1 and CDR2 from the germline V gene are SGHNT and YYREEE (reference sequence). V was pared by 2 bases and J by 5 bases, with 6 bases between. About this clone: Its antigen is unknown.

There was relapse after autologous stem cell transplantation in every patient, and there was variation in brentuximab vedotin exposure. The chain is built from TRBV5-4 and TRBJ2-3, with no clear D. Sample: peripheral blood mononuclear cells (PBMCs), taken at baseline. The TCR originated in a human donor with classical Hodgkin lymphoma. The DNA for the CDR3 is TGTGCCAGCAGCTTCTTCTTAGATACGCAGTATTTT. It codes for CASSFFLDTQYF.